This TCR beta chain was captured in a study of metastatic and nonmetastatic thyroid tumors. Overall study context: Peripheral blood and tumor or nodule samples from malignant and benign thyroid patients were compared.

Via MiXCR, TCRdb re-called the PCR reads. The sample lists about 15,000 clones; 3.5% to 4.5% were seen once. All patients reached thyroid surgery having received no treatment beforehand. Germline V gene sequence: CDR1 KGHSH, CDR2 LQKENI. V gave up 3 bases and J gave up 11 bases, with 20 bases separating them. The CDR3 runs 14 residues. This clone occurred many times. The V and J genes are TRBV18 and TRBJ2-7; perhaps TRBD1 as D (6 bases). The sequencing sample was made of tumor tissue. The source is a female donor with papillary thyroid cancer or a benign thyroid nodule (not recorded which). Some clones in this sample may be carry-over from other donors' samples. CDR3 loop: CASSPGPRGDKEYF. DNA for the CDR3: TGTGCCAGCTCACCGGGCCCCAGGGGAGACAAGGAGTACTTC.